One T cell receptor (beta chain) is described in this entry. Its target antigen remains unknown. Base-call qualities are not available, and no considerably larger clone is one nucleotide away. Libraries were built with the immunoSEQ multiplex PCR assay. A mixture of 60 forward primers for TCR Vbeta segments and 13 reverse primers for TCR Jbeta segments was used in the multiplex PCR. The CDR3 region of rearranged TCR beta genes was amplified from genomic DNA by a multiplex PCR assay. The Illumina HiSeq System was used to sequence the amplified TCR beta libraries as 87-base-pair reads. In the original analysis: A later analysis counted tens of millions of unique TCR beta chains across the roughly 700 repertoires, and some 11 million of these chains were shared by at least two donors. A nearest-neighbor algorithm error-corrected the raw reads and collapsed the reads into unique sequences, merging closely related sequences to remove PCR and sequencing errors. V, D and J gene segments were assigned by aligning CDR3 sequences to IMGT reference sequences. Each retained sequence needed at least a six-nucleotide match to both a V gene segment and a J gene segment. A rearrangement was called productive if the CDR3 had no stop codons and remained in frame with V and J, and every other rearrangement was called non-productive. CDR3 was defined according to IMGT convention as the region running from the second conserved V-encoded cysteine to the conserved J-encoded phenylalanine. The earlier analysis of 587 of the donors excluded sequences that lacked an unambiguous match to a single V gene segment. In an earlier analysis of 500 to 750 of the donors, V segments were called functional above 56.7% productive rearrangements and were called segregating when the between-donor standard deviation exceeded 5%. A statistical classification framework was developed to diagnose cytomegalovirus status using the catalog of TCR beta chain sequences. In a later analysis, V and J genes were assigned by comparing TCR nucleotide sequences against IMGT/GENE-DB human TR gene sequences. Using the TCRdist pipeline, a later analysis assigned CDR3 sequences along with most-parsimonious VDJ recombination scenarios. In a later analysis, each TCR beta chain was defined by its CDR3 amino acid sequence together with its V-gene family, and reads lacking a unique V-gene family were excluded. A later analysis removed 450 to 600 highly shared, low-generation-probability nucleotide sequences to deal with suspected cross-contamination and a sequencing artifact. For each public chain, a later analysis derived a clonal expansion index from normalized ranks of inferred template counts within each repertoire. A later analysis computed generation probabilities with a VDJ recombination model fitted to out-of-frame rearrangements, and checked the results against IGoR. A later analysis scored TCR-TCR, TCR-HLA and TCR-CMV co-occurrence with hypergeometric tests, applying a repertoire-size bias correction to TCR pairs. To estimate false discovery rates, a later analysis permuted the HLA or CMV assignments 20 times. In a later analysis, co-occurring TCRs were grouped using DBSCAN, with TCRdist sequence similarity added in when clustering inside HLA-allele-positive subsets. Repertoires with fewer than 30,000 or more than 120,000 public chains, plus five repertoires with anomalous nucleotide sharing, were excluded from co-occurrence clustering. TCRdb retrieved this table from immuneACCESS and kept in-frame rearrangements only. Not all clones are present; in checked studies, unresolved V genes account for under half, and no reason is known for the remainder. V and J calls plus clone size are reproduced from that table; the DNA served to infer D and trimming. This sample holds about 160,000 clones; around four fifths were observed only once. The ten biggest clones cover roughly 1.9% of the sample.

This sample was included in a study of cytomegalovirus exposure and HLA in healthy donors (dated by TCRdb to 2017 to 2019). Concerning the study at large: An earlier analysis of some 600 of the donors reported about 260 Gb of sequence data and roughly 120 million unique TCR beta sequences obtained from roughly 170 million T cells. Of the 398 genotyped donors, over 65% fell in the genetic ancestry cluster associated with self-reported Caucasian donors. Four or five DR-DQ haplotypes were handled as single units for association and clustering because linkage in the cohort was strong. An early release that covered approximately 600 HLA-typed donors contained about 300 gigabases of sequencing data and 65 million to 100 million unique TCR sequences. Every repertoire in the discovery cohort had been generated on one and the same sequencing platform. The T cell repertoires of 666 subjects were profiled by immunosequencing and related to cytomegalovirus serostatus. In an earlier analysis of 550 to 700 of the donors, high-throughput TCR beta sequencing was used to judge whether each TCR beta V gene segment behaved as functional or pseudogenic. Class I and class II HLA loci were covered by the typing at four-digit resolution. In the later analysis, no new phenotypic data were used to find candidate immune exposures; instead, reliance was placed on TCR beta sequences and their occurrence across donors. Typing coverage differed by locus: A, B, C, DRB1 and DQB1 were typed in roughly 620-640 donors, DQA1 in about 560, DPA1 in roughly 590, and DPB1 in 472. A later genetic analysis took genome-wide SNP genotypes for 398 of the 666 donors and used that subset as a discovery cohort. Donor age, sex, ethnicity and CMV serostatus were compiled alongside the repertoire data. The study aimed to test whether cataloging public T cell receptors could reveal signatures of past pathogen exposure. Among roughly 400 genotyped donors of the cohort, an average of roughly 230,000 unique TCR beta nucleotide sequences was sequenced per donor, of which approximately 19% were non-productive. To study patterns of TCR occurrence, a later analysis re-analyzed previously published TCR beta repertoires from just over 650 donors and added high-resolution HLA genotyping. To predict cytomegalovirus infection status, the study brought together high-throughput TCR immunosequencing, statistical association of individual TCRs with disease status, and machine learning. Besides the first cohort of roughly 640 subjects, a separate validation cohort made up of roughly 130 different subjects was used.

In total, approximately 700 healthy bone marrow donors made up the cohort. At the time of sampling, all cohort members were nominally healthy, though unrecorded immune exposures were likely present. The donor tested CMV seronegative and was one of the 352 seronegative cohort members. A peripheral blood sample was collected from each donor, and TCR beta sequencing was performed on peripheral blood mononuclear cells. Genomic DNA extraction from the blood cell samples was performed with the Qiagen DNeasy Blood Extraction Kit. What the study reported, not specific to this receptor: In a later analysis, some 18,000 TCR beta sequences were associated with specific HLA alleles at a false discovery rate of 0.05. An association between a missense DCLRE1C variant and V-gene and J-gene trimming of TCR beta chains was found in a later genetic analysis and replicated in an independent cohort. A further reported finding was that TCR beta sequences accurately predicted the HLA-A and HLA-B alleles for most subjects in the first cohort. A later analysis reported that several top co-occurrence clusters appeared linked to parvovirus B19, influenza, CMV and Epstein-Barr virus. The authors suggested that the approach could potentially be extended to other disease states and immunological phenotypes. Because HLA typing was unavailable for some donors at each locus, only the typed subset was used in association tests. A group of highly shared sequence variants was considered likely to be a technical artifact of the sequencing pipeline. A few of the identified cytomegalovirus-associated TCR beta chains were confirmed in vitro to be specific for cytomegalovirus antigens. While some public TCRs were present in many individuals, most TCR sequences turned up only very rarely across donors. In a later analysis, HLA-associated TCR beta chains were found to be more clonally expanded and to have lower generation probabilities than equally common non-associated chains. Strong co-occurrence of HLA alleles, especially DR and DQ, made assigning TCR associations to individual alleles difficult. The cohort was sequenced for TCR beta chains only, and without alpha or paired-chain data the features that could be detected were limited. In a later analysis, TCR association rates were found to vary across HLA loci, with the most associated TCRs seen for DRB1 alleles and the fewest for HLA-C alleles. Linkage disequilibrium might explain the correlated functional status among segregating V segments, but an unknown experimental factor could not be ruled out. In an earlier analysis of several hundred of the donors, most TCR beta V segments were observed in productive rearrangements about 90% or about 30% of the time, broadly matching IMGT annotations. In the study, 150 to 200 TCR beta chains were listed as associated with cytomegalovirus. According to a later genetic analysis, donors in an Asian-associated ancestry cluster had fewer N-insertions in productive TCRs than the roughly 700-donor mean. A later analysis found that most CMV-associated TCR beta chains appeared HLA-restricted, with HLA associations seemingly driven largely by CMV exposure. Roughly uniform sequencing depth across donors was assumed in presence/absence analyses, although this assumption may not hold. The earlier analysis of nearly 600 of the donors excluded some 16 rarely observed V segments, including chromosome 9 orphons, because counts were too low. Immune exposure information for the cohort was limited to CMV serostatus. The classifier was reported to diagnose cytomegalovirus status with high specificity and sensitivity in both the original cohort and the validation cohort. Some IMGT-functional V segments, including TRBV6-2 and TRBV6-3, could not be distinguished by the 87-base-pair reads and were therefore excluded.

CDR1 and CDR2 (SGHRS, YFSETQ) derive from the germline V gene. V loses 1 base of germline sequence and J loses 2 bases, and the interval between the two ends is 5 bases. The CDR3 has 13 amino acids, counting the end cysteine and phenylalanine. Just the 39-base CDR3 DNA is kept, in frame starting at base 1. The rearranged segments are TRBV5-1 and TRBJ2-3, with the D gene not confidently named. Material: PBMCs. The clonotype was recovered from a female donor in good health and CMV-seronegative. The nucleotide sequence is TGCGCCAGCAGCTTGCAATTCACAGATACGCAGTATTTT. This translates into CASSLQFTDTQYF.